This TCR beta chain was sequenced in a study of T-cell memory formation after mild COVID-19 (dated by TCRdb to about 2021). About the full investigation: Most TCR sequence clusters were specific to one of the two donors. In two donors, T-cell clones that expanded and contracted after mild COVID-19 were followed by sequencing TCRalpha and TCRbeta repertoires longitudinally. The cohort was made up of two young adult volunteers, one female and one male, who were previously healthy. Study-wide conclusions, independent of this receptor: SARS-CoV-2 specificity was not confirmed for the second-wave clones peaking on day 37. The detection of some responding clones in pre-infection memory suggests that pre-existing cross-reactive memory T cells joined the SARS-CoV-2 response. Only a couple of mild cases were covered in the study, and larger cohorts including severe cases with pre-infection samples were considered necessary. Contracting CD4+ clones turned up mainly in the CM and EM memory subsets, whereas EMRA was where CD8+ clones were enriched. From day 15 to 85, contracting clones showed balanced CD4/CD8 phenotypes, whereas a second wave of clones that expanded from day 15 to 37 leaned towards CD4+.

The sample was run on an Illumina NovaSeq 6000. cDNA libraries for TCRalpha and TCRbeta were prepared by 5'RACE using constant-segment primers, with sample barcodes and unique molecular identifiers added. Trizol reagent was used to extract RNA from every sample. Amplification of the libraries took two PCR steps, and the second step added a second sample barcode plus Illumina TruSeq adapters. Sequencing of libraries was performed on an Illumina NovaSeq with 2 x 150 bp paired-end reads. The authors' pipeline ran thus. Demultiplexing of reads and collapsing into UMI-guided consensus sequences were performed with migec v1.2.7. Using mixcr v2.1.11, UMI consensuses were aligned to TRA and TRB V and J templates and then assembled into clonotypes. A clonotype was counted as expanded or contracted only if both edgeR and NoisET called the change significant, with noise models trained on biological replicates. For edgeR calls, the cutoffs were a false discovery rate-adjusted p below 0.01 and a log2 fold-change threshold of 1. As an exploratory analysis of dynamics, max-normalized trajectories of the 1000 most abundant clonotypes were examined by PCA with hierarchical clustering. Each responding clone was given a CD4 or CD8 phenotype based on the CD4+ and CD8+ repertoires, which had been sequenced separately. Using fastp trimming at Q25 and MiXCR clonotype assembly, TCRdb reanalyzed the public sequencing data and kept in-frame beta chains. Rows are combined by CDR3 protein, so each entry shows the most common genes and DNA. TCRdb's processing, not the study's, gives the V and J calls here. Recorded for this sample are hundreds of thousands of distinct CDR3 sequences; over 7% of them occurred a single time. In total, the top ten clones hold about 20% of the sample.

With regard to this clonotype: The antigen it binds to is not known. Base qualities were left out, and no much larger clone turns up one base away.

Ficoll-Paque density gradient centrifugation was used to isolate PBMCs. Source material: PBMCs or a T cell subset sorted from them (not recorded which). This sequence originates from a man between 18 and 35 years old who had mild COVID-19 (a few samples of this study predate the infection). The sample titles of this study are shuffled in the database, so cell type and time point are left out; the donor was told from shared clones.

The base sequence is TGTGCCAGCAGTACAAGCGGGGCTCCCACAGATACGCAGTATTTT. Its protein is CASSTSGAPTDTQYF. This sequence uses TRBV7-3 and TRBJ2-3; TRBD2 aligns with 7 central bases. The CDR3 covers 15 residues, taking in both the cysteine and the phenylalanine. Only CDR3 DNA is held: 45 bases, read in frame from base 1. Ends trimmed: V by 6 bases, J by 2 bases; bases unmatched to a gene: 8. The germline V gene sets CDR1 to SGHTA and CDR2 to FQGTGA.